This T cell receptor beta chain was documented in a study of spatial heterogeneity in lung cancer. Broader study findings: How many expanded intratumoral alpha and beta TCRs were present tracked the tumor mutation count, which was a count of nonsynonymous mutations. Tumor T-cell coverage was an estimated 7% or so for alpha and more than 11% for beta chains.

The CDR3 is 11 residues long. V lost 2 bases and J lost 12, with 5 bases in between. Germline lookup yields CDR1 SEHNR and CDR2 FQNEAQ (reference sequence). This clonotype was counted ten times or more. Antigen specificity is unknown. Time point defined: sample taken at primary tumor resection. Whole RNA was taken from tumor, nontumor lung or frozen PBMC; it was then sequenced unsorted. TCRdb re-derived calls from the 5' RACE reads in MiXCR, one entry per CDR3 protein. The sample includes 10,000 or so distinct CDR3 sequences, over 7.5% of them seen just once. Sample: lung tumor tissue, taken at surgery. This clonotype was obtained from a female donor with early-stage non-small cell lung cancer. V and J are TRBV7-9 and TRBJ1-6; D not certain. The CDR3 coding sequence is TGTGCCAGCAGCTTATCAGGACCCCTCCACTTT. This sequence encodes CASSLSGPLHF.